This paragraph reports one T cell receptor beta chain. This sample is part of a study of cytomegalovirus exposure and HLA in healthy donors. TCRdb's copy holds only in-frame clones and misses some; the assay was immunoSEQ multiplex PCR. The sample shows some 170,000 clones, less than 90% of them seen only once. The germline CDR1 and CDR2 sequences are SGHVS and FNYEAQ. The CDR3 sequence is 16 residues long. The V gene lost 5 bases and the J gene lost 1 base, with 14 bases spanning the gap. This TCR came from a man younger than 45 in good health and CMV-seropositive. V usage is TRBV7-6 and J usage is TRBJ2-2; maybe TRBD1 (6 bases). The sequenced sample was PBMCs. The CDR3 spells CASSISEGQNTGELFF. As DNA, the CDR3 is TGTGCCAGCAGCATATCCGAGGGACAGAACACCGGGGAGCTGTTTTTT. The variable domain in full, completed from reference TRBV7-6 and TRBJ2-2, reads GAGVSQSPRYKVTKRGQDVALRCDPISGHVSLYWYRQALGQGPEFLTYFNYEAQQDKSGLPNDRFSAERPEGSISTLTIQRTEQRDSAMYRCASSISEGQNTGELFFGEGSRLTVL.